The clone carrying this T cell receptor beta chain was found a few times. Its target is unknown. Trimming removed 7 bases at V and 5 bases at J, with 5 bases between. The CDR3 sequence is 10 residues long. Germline CDR1 SNHLY, CDR2 FYNNEI. The data derive from a study of CD8+CD57+ T cells in acquired aplastic anemia. Overall study results and limits: The study found no significant CD8+ Simpson's diversity difference between patients and controls. Both patients and controls carried the same twenty-nine CD8+ CDR3 sequences.

Template material for TCR beta VDJ and CDR3 profiling consisted of genomic DNA. TCRdb reprocessed the reads via MiXCR and lists one record per CDR3 protein. The sample yields about 95,000 distinct CDR3 sequences, around two thirds seen once. All patients picked for sequencing had shown, by flow cytometry, an expansion of CD8+CD57+ cells. Severe acquired aplastic anemia was present in all patients. The blood sampling took place in patients who had so far received no therapy. This receptor was obtained from a human donor with aplastic anemia. The chain uses TRBV2 and TRBJ2-5; no reliable D call. Sequenced material: sorted CD4+, CD8+, or CD8+CD57+ T cells (not recorded which) from PBMCs. The DNA for the CDR3 is TGTGCCAGCAAGGAGGAGACCCAGTACTTC. This sequence encodes CASKEETQYF.